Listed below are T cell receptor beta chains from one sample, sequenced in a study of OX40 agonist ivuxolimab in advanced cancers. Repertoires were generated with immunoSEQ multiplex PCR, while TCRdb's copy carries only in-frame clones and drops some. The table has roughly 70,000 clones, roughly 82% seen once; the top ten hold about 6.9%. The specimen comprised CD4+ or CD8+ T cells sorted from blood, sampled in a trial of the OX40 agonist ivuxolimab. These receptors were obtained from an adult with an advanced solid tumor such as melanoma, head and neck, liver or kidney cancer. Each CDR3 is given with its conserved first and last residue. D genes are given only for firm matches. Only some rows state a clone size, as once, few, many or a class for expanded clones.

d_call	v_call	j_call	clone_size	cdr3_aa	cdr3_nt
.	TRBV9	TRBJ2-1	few	CASSAVWGRGYEQFF	TGTGCCAGCAGCGCCGTCTGGGGGCGGGGCTATGAGCAGTTCTTC
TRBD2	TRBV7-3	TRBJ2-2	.	CASSHGTRTGELFF	TGTGCCAGCAGCCACGGGACTAGGACCGGGGAGCTGTTTTTT
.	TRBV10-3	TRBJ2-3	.	CAIRENRADTQYF	TGTGCCATCAGGGAGAACAGGGCTGATACGCAGTATTTT
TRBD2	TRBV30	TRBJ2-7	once	CAWSITSGGFEQYF	TGTGCCTGGAGTATAACTAGCGGGGGGTTTGAGCAGTACTTC
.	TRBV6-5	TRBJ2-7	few	CASSYGFSYEQYF	TGTGCCAGCAGTTACGGATTCTCCTACGAGCAGTACTTC
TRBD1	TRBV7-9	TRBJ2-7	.	CASSRWRQGISYEQYF	TGTGCCAGCAGCCGTTGGAGACAGGGAATTTCCTACGAGCAGTACTTC
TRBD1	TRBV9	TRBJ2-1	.	CASSVQGADYNEQFF	TGTGCCAGCAGCGTCCAGGGGGCTGACTACAATGAGCAGTTCTTC
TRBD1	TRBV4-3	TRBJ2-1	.	CASSPGQGKNEQFF	TGCGCCAGCAGCCCCGGACAGGGGAAGAATGAGCAGTTCTTC
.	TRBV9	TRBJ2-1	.	CASSVEGQADNEQFF	TGTGCCAGCAGCGTAGAGGGGCAGGCTGACAATGAGCAGTTCTTC
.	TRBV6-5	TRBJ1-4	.	CASSYREPLFF	TGTGCCAGCAGTTACCGAGAACCACTGTTTTTT
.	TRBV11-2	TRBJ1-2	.	CASSSRQKTGADPRGYTF	TGTGCCAGCAGCTCCCGCCAGAAGACAGGCGCCGATCCTCGGGGCTACACCTTC
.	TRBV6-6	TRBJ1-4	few	CASSYSAGGFAFF	TGTGCCAGCAGTTACTCGGCCGGAGGGTTTGCGTTTTTT
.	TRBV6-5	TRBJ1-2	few	CASSPRNYGYTF	TGTGCCAGCAGTCCTCGGAACTATGGCTACACCTTC
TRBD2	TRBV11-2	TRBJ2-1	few	CASSLQASGGAYNEQFF	TGTGCCAGCAGCCTCCAGGCGAGCGGGGGGGCTTACAATGAGCAGTTCTTC
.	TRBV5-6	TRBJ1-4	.	CASSLVGQGREKLFF	TGTGCCAGCAGCTTGGTTGGCCAGGGGAGAGAAAAACTGTTTTTT
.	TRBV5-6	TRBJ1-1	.	CASSQGTPIVNTEAFF	TGTGCCAGCAGCCAAGGGACACCTATAGTGAACACTGAAGCTTTCTTT
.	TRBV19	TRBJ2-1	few	CASSAQSSYNEQFF	TGTGCCAGTAGCGCGCAGAGCTCCTACAATGAGCAGTTCTTC
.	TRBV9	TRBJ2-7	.	CASSVRPSFYEQYF	TGTGCCAGCAGCGTACGACCTTCCTTCTACGAGCAGTACTTC
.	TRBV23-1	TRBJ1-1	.	CASSPFTGMNTEAFF	TGCGCCAGCAGTCCCTTCACAGGGATGAACACTGAAGCTTTCTTT
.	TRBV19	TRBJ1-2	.	CASSMAVIPSVGYTF	TGTGCCAGTAGTATGGCAGTAATCCCCTCGGTAGGCTACACCTTC
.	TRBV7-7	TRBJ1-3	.	CASTQNRDPGNTIYF	TGTGCTAGCACCCAAAACAGGGATCCTGGAAACACCATATATTTT
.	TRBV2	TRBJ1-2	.	CASRPDDRLGGYTF	TGTGCCAGCAGGCCCGACGATCGCCTTGGAGGCTACACCTTC
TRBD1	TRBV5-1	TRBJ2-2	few	CASSPGQGPPNTGELFF	TGCGCCAGCAGCCCCGGACAGGGGCCACCGAACACCGGGGAGCTGTTTTTT
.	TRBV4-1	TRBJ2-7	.	CASSLRDRNYEQYF	TGCGCCAGCAGCCTGAGAGACAGGAACTACGAGCAGTACTTC
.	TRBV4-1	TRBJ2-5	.	CASSQEEVETQYF	TGCGCCAGCAGCCAAGAAGAGGTTGAGACCCAGTACTTC
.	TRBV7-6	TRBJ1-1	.	CASSLVGGAGNTEAFF	TGTGCCAGCAGCTTAGTTGGGGGGGCAGGGAACACTGAAGCTTTCTTT
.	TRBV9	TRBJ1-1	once	CASSPNPRGLQLNTEAFF	TGTGCCAGCAGCCCGAACCCCCGGGGTCTTCAGCTAAACACTGAAGCTTTCTTT
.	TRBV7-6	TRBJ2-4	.	CASSPKNIQYF	TGTGCCAGCAGCCCCAAAAACATTCAGTACTTC
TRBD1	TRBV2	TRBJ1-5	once	CASSEVVTGASNQPQHF	TGTGCCAGCAGTGAAGTCGTAACAGGGGCTAGCAATCAGCCCCAGCATTTT
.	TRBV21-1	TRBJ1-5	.	CASSKKRAVGSNQPQHF	TGTGCCAGCAGCAAAAAAAGGGCAGTAGGGAGCAATCAGCCCCAGCATTTT
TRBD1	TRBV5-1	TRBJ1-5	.	CASSLAGGGQPQHF	TGCGCCAGCAGCTTGGCAGGGGGCGGTCAGCCCCAGCATTTT
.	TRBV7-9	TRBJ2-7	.	CASSKQGSQLEQYF	TGTGCCAGCAGTAAGCAGGGTTCCCAGCTCGAGCAGTACTTC
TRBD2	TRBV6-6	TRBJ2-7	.	CASRSLAGGQYEQYF	TGTGCCAGCAGAAGCCTAGCGGGAGGTCAGTACGAGCAGTACTTC
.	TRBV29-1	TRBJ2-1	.	CSVGRSGAPDEQFF	TGCAGCGTTGGAAGATCGGGGGCCCCCGATGAGCAGTTCTTC
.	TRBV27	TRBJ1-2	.	CASSPRGAGSYGYTF	TGTGCCAGCAGCCCCAGGGGCGCGGGTAGCTATGGCTACACCTTC
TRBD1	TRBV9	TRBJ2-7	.	CASSVSTGYRDEQYF	TGTGCCAGCAGCGTCTCGACAGGGTACAGGGACGAGCAGTACTTC
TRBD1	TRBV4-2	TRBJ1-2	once	CASSSRGPYGYTF	TGTGCCAGCAGCAGCAGGGGGCCGTATGGCTACACCTTC
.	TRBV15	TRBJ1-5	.	CATSRELTVGEPQHF	TGTGCCACCAGCAGAGAGCTCACGGTGGGGGAGCCCCAGCATTTT
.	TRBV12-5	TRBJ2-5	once	CASGLTGTAETQYF	TGTGCTAGTGGACTTACCGGGACCGCAGAGACCCAGTACTTC
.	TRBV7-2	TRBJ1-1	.	CASSQKQVPEAFF	TGTGCCAGCAGCCAAAAACAGGTCCCTGAAGCTTTCTTT
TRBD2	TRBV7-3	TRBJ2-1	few	CASSPTSSGSYNEQFF	TGTGCCAGCAGCCCGACTTCTAGCGGGAGTTACAATGAGCAGTTCTTC
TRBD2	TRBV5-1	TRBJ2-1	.	CASSSSGGKYNEQFF	TGCGCCAGCAGCTCTAGCGGGGGGAAATACAATGAGCAGTTCTTC
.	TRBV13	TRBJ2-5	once	CASSRMIGNRRQETQYF	TGTGCCAGCAGCCGCATGATCGGGAATAGGCGGCAAGAGACCCAGTACTTC
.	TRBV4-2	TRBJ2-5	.	CASSQAKRALQETQYF	TGTGCCAGCAGCCAAGCAAAGCGGGCGCTACAAGAGACCCAGTACTTC
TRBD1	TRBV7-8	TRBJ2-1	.	CASSLETGGWYNEQFF	TGTGCCAGCAGCTTGGAGACAGGGGGGTGGTACAATGAGCAGTTCTTC
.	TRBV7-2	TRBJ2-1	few	CASSPPGSLIPYNEQFF	TGTGCCAGCAGCCCCCCAGGGTCCCTTATCCCTTACAATGAGCAGTTCTTC
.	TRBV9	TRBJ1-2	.	CASSGITANYGYTF	TGTGCCAGCAGCGGAATCACAGCTAACTATGGCTACACCTTC
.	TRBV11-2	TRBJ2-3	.	CASSQRRYTDTQYF	TGTGCCAGCAGCCAAAGGCGCTACACAGATACGCAGTATTTT
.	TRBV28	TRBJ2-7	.	CASTLGRGFRVRYEQYF	TGTGCCAGCACCTTGGGACGCGGGTTTCGAGTCCGATACGAGCAGTACTTC
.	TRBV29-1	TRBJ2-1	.	CSTKERAGPYNEQFF	TGCAGCACGAAAGAGCGGGCGGGGCCCTACAATGAGCAGTTCTTC
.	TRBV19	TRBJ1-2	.	CASNKQGGNYGYTF	TGTGCCAGTAATAAACAGGGAGGGAACTATGGCTACACCTTC
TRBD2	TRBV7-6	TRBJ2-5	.	CASSLAAGGGYQETQYF	TGTGCCAGCAGCTTAGCGGCTGGGGGGGGGTACCAAGAGACCCAGTACTTC
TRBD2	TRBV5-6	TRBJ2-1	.	CASSLRGTSGAGEQFF	TGTGCCAGCAGCTTGCGGGGTACTAGCGGGGCAGGTGAGCAGTTCTTC